The 24 T cell receptor beta chains below all came from one sample that was sequenced in a study of T cells in Graves' hyperthyroidism and ophthalmopathy. Authors of the study amplified TCR beta CDR3 regions from RNA transcripts. HTBI primers were used for first-round RT-PCR of the TCR CDR3. TCRdb independently ran MiXCR on the multiplex PCR reads; one entry per CDR3 protein. The table includes 250,000 to 350,000 distinct CDR3 sequences, 15% to 20% detected once. The sequenced material came from blood. The receptors shown here come from a woman aged 55-70 years with Graves' ophthalmopathy.

This sequence joins TRBV7-2 and TRBJ1-3; the match to TRBD1 covers 8 bases. The CDR3 covers 16 residues. Germline trimming cut 6 bases from V and 0 bases from J; bases unmatched to any gene: 7. Per germline, CDR1 SGHTA and CDR2 FQGNSA. This CDR3 reads CASRAGGTGSGNTIYF. CDR3 in DNA: TGTGCCAGCAGGGCAGGGGGCACGGGCTCTGGAAACACCATATATTTT.

This clonotype has only a few counts. The V call is TRBV20-1, the J call TRBJ1-5, with 10 bases that match TRBD1. CDR1 and CDR2 (germline): DFQATT, SNEGSKA (reference sequence). CDR3 length equals 13 residues. V shed 5 bases, J shed 5 bases, and the junction held 3 bases outside the gene matches. CDR3 sequence reads: CSAPDRGDQPQHF. In nucleotides, the CDR3 is TGCAGTGCTCCGGACAGGGGGGATCAGCCCCAGCATTTT.

V gene TRBV7-9 combines with J gene TRBJ2-1; D is unresolved. V was trimmed by 5 bases and J by 0 bases, leaving 11 bases between them. The germline CDR1 and CDR2 sequences are SEHNR and FQNEAQ (reference sequence). This CDR3 comprises 15 residues. CDR3 region: CASSLRSLSYNEQFF. DNA for the CDR3: TGTGCCAGCAGCCTGAGAAGCCTCTCCTACAATGAGCAGTTCTTC.

This clonotype appeared many times. This chain links TRBV11-2 with TRBJ1-2, with 7 bases fitting TRBD1. Germline CDR1 is SGHAT and CDR2 is FQNNGV. The V segment lost 5 bases and the J segment 5 bases; nucleotides outside the gene matches: 8. There are 14 residues in the CDR3. Here the CDR3 reads CASSIGQAGYGYTF. The CDR3 DNA follows: TGTGCCAGCAGCATCGGACAGGCGGGGTATGGCTACACCTTC.

The chain uses TRBV5-1 and TRBJ2-7; D is possibly TRBD1 or TRBD2 (5 bases each). The CDR3 is 14 amino acids. The V and J ends lost 4 bases and 3 bases respectively, with 14 bases between them. Germline V lookup: CDR1 SGHRS, CDR2 YFSETQ. CDR3 sequence reads: CASSPVGTDYEQYF. The CDR3 DNA is TGCGCCAGCAGCCCGGTGGGGACGGACTACGAGCAGTACTTC.

The chain links TRBV16 to TRBJ1-3; D perhaps matches TRBD1 (5 bases). Germline V lookup: CDR1 KGHSY, CDR2 FQNENV. The CDR3 is made up of 17 amino acids. The V end was cut by 3 bases, the J end by 0 bases, with 15 bases between. CDR3 loop: CASSQPGLRDSGNTIYF. CDR3 coding DNA: TGTGCCAGCAGCCAGCCGGGACTTCGCGACTCTGGAAACACCATATATTTT.

This chain links TRBV4-1 with TRBJ2-7, with 7 bases fitting TRBD1. Trimming removed 4 bases from V and 6 bases from J; junction bases left unmatched: 9. Looked up from germline, CDR1 is MGHRA and CDR2 is YSYEKL. The CDR3 is 14 residues long. The CDR3 protein is CASSLITGDREQYF. The DNA of the CDR3 is TGCGCCAGCAGCCTCATTACAGGGGATCGCGAGCAGTACTTC.

The sample holds many counts of this clonotype. The rearrangement links TRBV6-1 to TRBJ2-5; 11 positions match TRBD2. The CDR3 covers 15 residues. The V and J ends lost 7 bases and 2 bases, in that order; junction bases with no gene match: 6. Germline loops: CDR1 MNHNS, CDR2 SASEGT. CDR3 region: CASTGSGGEQETQYF. The DNA of the CDR3 is TGTGCCAGCACCGGTAGCGGGGGGGAACAAGAGACCCAGTACTTC.

The chain links TRBV6-1 to TRBJ2-5; 8 positions agree with TRBD1. The V segment lost 6 bases and the J segment 5 bases; nucleotides outside the gene matches: 11. The germline CDR1 and CDR2 sequences are MNHNS and SASEGT. This CDR3 is built from 15 residues. In DNA, the CDR3 is TGTGCCAGCAGCGGAACATCAGGGGGCAGGGAGACCCAGTACTTC. Its translation: CASSGTSGGRETQYF.

This clonotype was seen repeatedly, ten times or more. This chain links TRBV7-6 with TRBJ2-7; possibly TRBD2 for D (5 bases). CDR1 is SGHVS, CDR2 FNYEAQ, per germline. CDR3 length: 13 residues. Trimming stripped 5 bases from V and 1 base from J, with 9 bases between. As DNA, the CDR3 is TGTGCCAGCAGCCCCTCGGGGTCCTACGAGCAGTACTTC. As protein: CASSPSGSYEQYF.

This clonotype was found many times. The gene calls are TRBV20-1 and TRBJ2-1; D is possibly TRBD1 or TRBD2 (5 bases each). V gave up 7 bases and J gave up 4 bases, with 14 bases separating them. The CDR3 totals 13 residues. CDR1 is DFQATT and CDR2 is SNEGSKA in the germline V gene (reference sequence). CDR3 sequence reads: CSERGAKYNEQFF. CDR3 bases: TGCAGTGAAAGAGGGGCGAAGTACAATGAGCAGTTCTTC.

This chain uses TRBV4-3 with TRBJ2-3; perhaps TRBD2 as D (5 bases). Trimming took off 2 bases at V and 5 bases at J, with 20 bases between the two ends. CDR1 LGHNA and CDR2 YSLEER come from the germline V gene. The CDR3 loop spans 17 amino acids. The DNA of the CDR3 is TGCGCCAGCAGCCAACCCTATGGGGTCATGGGGAGAGATACGCAGTATTTT. It encodes CASSQPYGVMGRDTQYF.

This clonotype was seen only a few times. The chain is built from TRBV9 and TRBJ1-2; a possible D gene is TRBD1 (5 bases). This CDR3 has 14 amino acids. The germline V gene has CDR1 SGDLS and CDR2 YYNGEE. V was pared by 0 bases and J by 7 bases, with 13 bases between. The CDR3 sequence: CASSVAQGGSGYTF. Here the CDR3 DNA reads TGTGCCAGCAGCGTAGCTCAGGGCGGTTCTGGCTACACCTTC.

This clonotype was seen more than once but under ten times. V is TRBV5-1 and J is TRBJ1-1; no firm D call. Germline values: CDR1 SGHRS, CDR2 YFSETQ. V shed 0 bases and J shed 4 bases, with 13 bases lying between them. The CDR3 is made up of 15 amino acids. CDR3 DNA sequence: TGCGCCAGCAGCTTGGCGGAAGGGAGGAGCACTGAAGCTTTCTTT. This gives the protein CASSLAEGRSTEAFF.

This clonotype was counted only a few times. The chain joins TRBV20-1 to TRBJ2-3; 7 bases line up with TRBD1. The CDR3 loop spans 17 amino acids. Germline trimming cut 3 bases from V and 3 bases from J; bases unmatched to any gene: 15. Germline values: CDR1 DFQATT, CDR2 SNEGSKA (reference sequence). The CDR3 region is CSASPIHRGVFTDTQYF. The CDR3, as DNA: TGCAGTGCTAGCCCTATCCACAGGGGTGTTTTTACAGATACGCAGTATTTT.

This clonotype was observed a few times. The chain carries TRBV6-1 and TRBJ2-2; 9 nucleotides match TRBD2. V shed 6 bases and J 5 bases; nucleotides not matched to a gene: 7. The germline CDR1 and CDR2 sequences are MNHNS and SASEGT. This CDR3 region has 15 residues. The CDR3 region has the DNA TGTGCCAGCAGGAGTAGCGGGGGTTTTACCGGGGAGCTGTTTTTT. Protein product: CASRSSGGFTGELFF.

This clonotype was observed many times. This sequence joins TRBV6-2 or TRBV6-3 and TRBJ1-1; D may be TRBD1 (5 bases). The CDR3 spans 15 residues. The germline CDR1 and CDR2 sequences are MNHEY and SVGEGT. With 4 bases removed from V and 0 bases from J, the gap between germline ends came to 12 bases. The CDR3 loop reads CASSSHGTLNTEAFF. CDR3 DNA sequence: TGTGCCAGCAGTTCCCACGGGACCTTGAACACTGAAGCTTTCTTT.

This clonotype was found many times. The chain couples TRBV28 to TRBJ1-2, with 10 bases fitting TRBD1. Looked up from germline, CDR1 is MDHEN and CDR2 is SYDVKM. After removal of 6 bases from V and 8 bases from J, the junction contained 12 bases not matched to a gene. The CDR3 is 15 residues long. The CDR3 protein is CASRPGGDRGGGYTF. DNA of the CDR3: TGTGCCAGCAGACCAGGGGGGGACAGGGGAGGAGGCTACACCTTC.

This clonotype was recorded at least ten times. The V and J genes are TRBV20-1 and TRBJ2-1; D call uncertain. Germline V lookup: CDR1 DFQATT, CDR2 SNEGSKA (reference sequence). With 7 bases removed from V and 7 bases from J, the gap between germline ends came to 17 bases. CDR3 length equals 13 residues. The chain's CDR3 is CSELADQRNEQFF. CDR3 DNA sequence: TGCAGTGAACTGGCGGATCAGAGGAATGAGCAGTTCTTC.

The V gene is TRBV20-1, the J gene TRBJ2-5; D could derive from TRBD1 or TRBD2 (6 bases each). V was clipped by 3 bases and J by 4 bases, with 24 bases between them. The CDR3 totals 17 residues. Germline V gene data show CDR1 as DFQATT and CDR2 as SNEGSKA (reference sequence). Here the CDR3 DNA reads TGCAGTGCTAGTCCGGGACTGGGGGGCCTAAATTCAGAGACCCAGTACTTC. Its protein product is CSASPGLGGLNSETQYF.

This clonotype was found many times. This chain uses TRBV20-1 with TRBJ2-7; D unresolved. The germline V gene encodes CDR1 DFQATT and CDR2 SNEGSKA (reference sequence). Trimming shortened V by 3 bases and J by 2 bases, and 11 bases separated the two germline ends. CDR3 length: 13 residues. The CDR3 sequence: CSASVDFPYEQYF. CDR3 coding DNA: TGCAGTGCTAGTGTAGACTTTCCCTACGAGCAGTACTTC.

This clonotype was observed at least ten times. J is TRBJ2-3 and V is TRBV7-9; D might be TRBD2 (5 bases). CDR3 size: 16 residues. Trimming pared 4 bases from V and 0 bases from J, leaving 14 bases between. Germline CDR1 SEHNR, CDR2 FQNEAQ (reference sequence). The CDR3 sequence: CASSSKDYQSTDTQYF. The CDR3 DNA sequence: TGTGCCAGCAGCTCGAAAGACTACCAAAGCACAGATACGCAGTATTTT.

In this sample, this clonotype turned up a few times. The genes are TRBV12-3 or TRBV12-4 and TRBJ2-5; tentative D call: TRBD1 (6 bases). Trimming stripped 6 bases from V and 7 bases from J, with 15 bases between. There are 13 residues in the CDR3. This chain's CDR3 is CASSPTGYGTQYF. The CDR3, as DNA: TGTGCCAGCAGCCCTACAGGGTATGGGACCCAGTACTTC.

This rearrangement joins TRBV5-1 to TRBJ1-2; D might be TRBD1 (5 bases). The CDR3 sequence is 15 residues long. Germline V gene lookup returns CDR1 SGHRS and CDR2 YFSETQ. V lost 4 bases to trimming and J lost 4 bases, with 17 bases between them. The CDR3 spells CASSPGTVPLYGYTF. The CDR3 region has the DNA TGCGCCAGCAGCCCCGGGACGGTTCCCCTCTATGGCTACACCTTC.